The 22 T cell receptor beta chains listed next were all sequenced from one sample in a study of T cells after yellow fever vaccination. MiXCR, applied by TCRdb to the 5' RACE reads, yields one record per CDR3 protein. The data show approximately 250,000 distinct CDR3 sequences, with around 6.7% seen just once and 0.85% to 1.2% held by the top ten. This specimen consisted of CD4+ T cells sorted from PBMCs, obtained on the day of the yellow fever booster vaccination. These receptors came from a man aged 25-45 years who received the YFV17D yellow fever vaccine.

The rearrangement links TRBV20-1 to TRBJ2-1; 9 positions agree with TRBD2. Germline CDR1 reads DFQATT; CDR2 reads SNEGSKA (reference sequence). The length of the CDR3 is 14 residues. The ends lost 3 bases at V and 7 bases at J; junction bases unmatched: 7. CDR3 amino acids: CSARISGSGNEQFF. The CDR3 coding sequence is TGCAGTGCTAGGATTAGCGGGAGCGGGAATGAGCAGTTCTTC.

Notes on this clonotype: With a much larger clone just one base away, this may be a read error. Since no conserved phenylalanine or tryptophan closes the CDR3, a read error is the likely cause. The V and J genes are TRBV27 and TRBJ2-7; 7 bases match TRBD1. Unmatched junction bases numbered 12, after V lost 8 bases and J lost 2 bases. This CDR3 comprises 15 residues. In germline, CDR1 is MNHEY, CDR2 SMNVEV (reference sequence). As DNA, the CDR3 is TGTGCCAGCTGGAAACCCGGGACAGAAGCCTACGAGCAGTACTCC. Translating gives CASWKPGTEAYEQYS.

The table lists this clonotype with many counts. The chain joins TRBV6-1 to TRBJ2-7; possible D gene TRBD1, 5 bases. This CDR3 region has 15 residues. Trimming stripped 6 bases from V and 3 bases from J, with 18 bases between. The germline V gene encodes CDR1 MNHNS and CDR2 SASEGT. The CDR3 is CASRPTYDSFYEQYF. Here the CDR3 DNA reads TGTGCCAGCAGGCCTACTTACGACAGTTTCTACGAGCAGTACTTC.

This clonotype was observed a handful of times. The chain joins TRBV29-1 to TRBJ2-7; TRBD2 agrees at 9 bases. Germline V gene data show CDR1 as SQVTM and CDR2 as ANQGSEA. The CDR3 spans 13 residues. V gave up 2 bases and J gave up 5 bases; unmatched junction bases: 4. DNA for the CDR3: TGCAGCGTTGAAAGCGGGGGGCCGGACGAGCAGTACTTC. It translates to CSVESGGPDEQYF.

This sequence joins TRBV6-2 or TRBV6-3 and TRBJ2-7; tentative D call: TRBD2 (5 bases). V gave up 4 bases and J gave up 2 bases, with 15 bases separating them. The CDR3 extends over 15 amino acids. Germline V gene lookup returns CDR1 MNHEY and CDR2 SVGEGT. The CDR3 nucleotides are TGTGCCAGCAGTTTAACGAACAGCGGACCCTACGAGCAGTACTTC. Protein sequence: CASSLTNSGPYEQYF.

V gene TRBV12-2 combines with J gene TRBJ2-7; the table's D call TRBD1 went unverified against the DNA. TRBV12-2 is reported as a pseudogene. The CDR3 runs 15 residues. The CDR3 sequence is CASRLIPMPPYEQYF. The CDR3 nucleotides read TGTGCAAGTCGCTTAATTCCTATGCCCCCTTACGAGCAGTACTTC.

J is TRBJ2-6 and V is TRBV7-2, with a possible D match to TRBD1 (5 bases). V was cut by 2 bases and J by 3 bases, with 8 bases left in between. Germline CDR1 reads SGHTA; CDR2 reads FQGNSA. CDR3 size: 15 residues. For the CDR3, the DNA is TGTGCCAGCAGCTTACAGGGCTATGGGGCCAACGTCCTGACTTTC. It yields the protein CASSLQGYGANVLTF.

The chain links TRBV18 to TRBJ1-1; tentatively, D is TRBD1 (5 bases). Trimming pared 1 base from V and 7 bases from J, leaving 16 bases between. The CDR3 spans 15 residues. Germline values: CDR1 KGHSH, CDR2 LQKENI. The CDR3: CASSPRAGTVYEAFF. DNA for the CDR3: TGTGCCAGCTCACCACGGGCAGGGACGGTTTATGAAGCTTTCTTT.

This clonotype showed up just a few times. This sequence joins TRBV5-1 and TRBJ1-4; 8 bases map to TRBD1. The length of the CDR3 is 16 residues. Looked up from germline, CDR1 is SGHRS and CDR2 is YFSETQ. The J segment lost 8 bases and the V segment lost 4 bases, leaving 13 bases of the junction unmatched. CDR3 residues: CASSRTSGGPQEKLFF. The CDR3 region has the DNA TGCGCCAGCAGCCGTACCTCAGGGGGCCCCCAGGAAAAACTGTTTTTT.

The table lists this clonotype with many counts. The rearrangement links TRBV7-9 to TRBJ2-3, with D perhaps TRBD1 (5 bases). The germline V gene encodes CDR1 SEHNR and CDR2 FQNEAQ (reference sequence). V shed 6 bases and J shed 0 bases, with 16 bases lying between them. This CDR3 region has 16 residues. CDR3 nucleotides: TGTGCCAGCAGAGTCGGTAATAACAGGAGCACAGATACGCAGTATTTT. Amino acid sequence: CASRVGNNRSTDTQYF.

The chain combines TRBV30 with TRBJ2-2; 7 bases align to TRBD2. Unmatched junction bases numbered 2, after V lost 3 bases and J lost 1 base. There are 14 residues in the CDR3. Germline V gene sequence: CDR1 GTSNPN, CDR2 SVGIG (reference sequence). The CDR3 loop is CAWRLAVNTGELFF. The CDR3 DNA is TGTGCCTGGAGGCTAGCGGTGAACACCGGGGAGCTGTTTTTT.

A note on this clonotype: One base away lies a much larger clone, so this may be a sequencing read error. Since no conserved phenylalanine or tryptophan closes the CDR3, a read error is the likely cause. The chain links TRBV20-1 to TRBJ2-2; D call uncertain. Trimming took off 2 bases at V and 2 bases at J, with 3 bases between the two ends. Germline CDR1 DFQATT, CDR2 SNEGSKA (reference sequence). The CDR3 runs 12 residues. The CDR3 sequence is CSARPNTGELFY. The CDR3, as DNA: TGCAGTGCTAGACCCAACACCGGGGAGCTGTTTTAT.

The table lists this clonotype with a few counts. CDR3 sequence reads: CSAKLAGVYEQYF. The CDR3 bases are TGCAGTGCCAAACTAGCGGGAGTATACGAGCAGTACTTC. The chain couples TRBV20-1 to TRBJ2-7; 11 nucleotides line up with TRBD2. The CDR3 covers 13 residues. Germline loops: CDR1 DFQATT, CDR2 SNEGSKA (reference sequence). J lost 4 bases, V lost 6 bases, and 5 bases had no gene match.

The J gene is TRBJ2-3, the V gene TRBV2, with 10 bases fitting TRBD2. V shed 11 bases, J shed 14 bases, and the junction held 31 bases outside the gene matches. This CDR3 has 18 amino acids. From germline, CDR1 is SNHLY and CDR2 FYNNEI. CDR3 in amino acids: CACCSSGGASGRSSRRYF. The CDR3 region has the DNA TGTGCCTGCTGTTCTAGCGGAGGGGCTAGCGGGAGATCATCTCGTCGGTATTTT. The variable domain in full, with the rest retrieved from reference TRBV2 and TRBJ2-3, is EPEVTQTPSHQVTQMGQEVILRCVPISNHLYFYWYRQILGQKVEFLVSFYNNEISEKSEIFDDQFSVERPDGSNFTLKIRSTKLEDSAMYFCACCSSGGASGRSSRRYFGPGTRLTVL.

V gene TRBV5-1 combines with J gene TRBJ2-3, with D unresolved. V gave up 0 bases and J gave up 0 bases, with 11 bases separating them. The CDR3 contains 16 residues. The germline V gene has CDR1 SGHRS and CDR2 YFSETQ. The CDR3 DNA sequence: TGCGCCAGCAGCTTGGAACCACCTCTTAGCACAGATACGCAGTATTTT. Translation gives CASSLEPPLSTDTQYF.

The chain recombines TRBV20-1 with TRBJ2-5, with D maybe TRBD1 (5 bases). The CDR3 has 13 amino acids. V gave up 6 bases and J gave up 1 base, with 12 bases separating them. Germline loops: CDR1 DFQATT, CDR2 SNEGSKA (reference sequence). In DNA form, the CDR3 reads TGCAGTGCCTGGGCAGGGCTCCAAGAGACCCAGTACTTC. Translated, it gives CSAWAGLQETQYF.

A word on this clonotype: Given a much more abundant clone one base away, this may be a read error. The chain links TRBV6-1 to TRBJ2-3; 13 bases are a match to TRBD2. The CDR3 totals 16 residues. V gave up 5 bases and J gave up 8 bases; unmatched junction bases: 10. The germline CDR1 and CDR2 sequences are MNHNS and SASEGT. This CDR3 reads CASSRGLAGQVVTQYF. The CDR3 DNA follows: TGTGCCAGCAGTAGGGGACTAGCGGGACAAGTCGTTACGCAGTATTTT.

This clonotype came up a few times. This chain joins TRBV24-1 and TRBJ2-2; no definite D call. V was pared by 4 bases and J by 2 bases, with 4 bases between. The CDR3 length is 13 residues. Germline values: CDR1 KGHDR, CDR2 SFDVKD. The CDR3 reads CATSDVNTGELFF. The CDR3 DNA follows: TGTGCCACCAGTGACGTTAACACCGGGGAGCTGTTTTTT.

There are a few counts of this clonotype. The rearrangement links TRBV7-9 to TRBJ2-6; no clear D. V was shortened by 6 bases and J by 7 bases, with 13 bases between the two germline ends. The CDR3 is 14 amino acids. Germline V gene data show CDR1 as SEHNR and CDR2 as FQNEAQ (reference sequence). CDR3 residues: CASSPSPGANVLTF. CDR3 DNA sequence: TGTGCCAGCAGTCCCAGCCCGGGCGCCAACGTCCTGACTTTC.

The sample holds a few counts of this clonotype. The genes are TRBV7-2 and TRBJ2-3; 7 positions agree with TRBD2. J gave up 5 bases and V 10 bases, and 15 bases lay outside the gene matches. Germline CDR1 is SGHTA and CDR2 is FQGNSA. The CDR3 is 15 residues long. Written as DNA, the CDR3 is TGTGCCACCGACCTCGGGCGGGAGCGGCTAGATACGCAGTATTTT. This codes for CATDLGRERLDTQYF.

This clonotype was recorded a few times. V is TRBV25-1 and J is TRBJ1-5; 9 bases agree with TRBD1. The CDR3 covers 14 residues. Germline V gene sequence: CDR1 MGHDK, CDR2 SYGVNS. V was clipped by 6 bases and J by 9 bases; unmatched bases: 9. CDR3 bases: TGTGCCAGCAGCCGGACAGGGGATGGGACGCCCCAGCATTTT. Translation gives CASSRTGDGTPQHF.

By proportion, this clonotype is medium-sized. The rearrangement joins TRBV3-1 to TRBJ2-5; D is undetermined. The CDR3 loop spans 13 amino acids. The V and J ends lost 4 bases and 7 bases respectively, with 13 bases between them. Germline CDR1 and CDR2: LGHDT and YNNKEL (reference sequence). The CDR3 spells CASSLNTGGTQYF. The CDR3 nucleotides are TGTGCCAGCAGCCTTAACACCGGTGGGACCCAGTACTTC.